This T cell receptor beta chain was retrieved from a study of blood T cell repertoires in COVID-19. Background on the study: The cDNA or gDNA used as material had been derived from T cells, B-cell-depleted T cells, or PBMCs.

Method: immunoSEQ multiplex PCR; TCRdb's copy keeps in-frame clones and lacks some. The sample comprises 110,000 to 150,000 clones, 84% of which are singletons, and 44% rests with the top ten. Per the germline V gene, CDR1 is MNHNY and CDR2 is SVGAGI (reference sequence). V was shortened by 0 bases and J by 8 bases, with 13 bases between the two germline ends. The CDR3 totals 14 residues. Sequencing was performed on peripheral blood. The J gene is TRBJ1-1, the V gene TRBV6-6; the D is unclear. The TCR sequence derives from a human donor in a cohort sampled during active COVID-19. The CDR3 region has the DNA TGTGCCAGCAGTTACTCGCTGAAGCTGAGCGAAGCTTTCTTT. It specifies CASSYSLKLSEAFF.